This T cell receptor beta chain emerged from a study of T cell responses to AZD1222 COVID-19 vaccine. The method was immunoSEQ multiplex PCR; TCRdb's version includes in-frame clones alone and lacks a portion of them. The table lists about 110,000 clones, around 93% of them singletons. CDR3 length: 14 amino acids. The germline gives CDR1 SGHAT, CDR2 FQNNGV. The V end lost 3 bases, the J end lost 7 bases, and 16 bases lay between the germline ends. Concerning this clone itself: Antigen unknown.

Overall study findings and caveats: Donors in the cohort were predominantly white British and more often female, and clonal diversity was possibly underestimated. Every sample of the repertoires postdated the peak T cell response.

The sample in question was peripheral blood, obtained 28 days after the second AZD1222 dose. This clonotype originated in an adult who received the AZD1222 COVID-19 vaccine. The J gene is TRBJ2-7, the V gene TRBV11-2; weak D call: TRBD2 (6 bases). The CDR3 coding sequence is TGTGCCAGCAGCTTGCGCGGGACCTTCGGAGAGCAGTACTTC. Its translation is CASSLRGTFGEQYF. The full variable domain, in which reference TRBV11-2 and TRBJ2-7 provide the parts outside the CDR3, is EAGVAQSPRYKIIEKRQSVAFWCNPISGHATLYWYQQILGQGPKLLIQFQNNGVVDDSQLPKDRFSAERLKGVDSTLKIQPAKLEDSAVYLCASSLRGTFGEQYFGPGTRLTVT.